This T cell receptor (beta chain) was sequenced in a study of control samples from healthy donors and cancer patients. Libraries were prepared by immunoSEQ multiplex PCR; TCRdb keeps only in-frame clonotypes and omits some of them. The sample yields tens of thousands of clones, roughly 90% seen once. Germline lookup yields CDR1 MNHNY and CDR2 SVGAGI (reference sequence). The V and J ends lost 2 bases and 0 bases respectively, with 11 bases between them. The CDR3 sequence is 16 residues long. The rearrangement uses TRBV6-6 and TRBJ2-4; tentatively, D is TRBD1 (6 bases). The sequenced sample consisted of blood. The TCR sequence derives from a woman aged 70-85 years in good health. The CDR3 reads CASSYRQGLAKNIQYF. CDR3 DNA: TGTGCCAGCAGTTACAGGCAGGGGCTAGCCAAAAACATTCAGTACTTC.